This T cell receptor beta chain appears in the sequencing data of a study of OX40 agonist ivuxolimab in advanced cancers. The study's findings and limits: On average, a greater number of expanded clones characterised CD8+ T cells relative to CD4+.

This CDR3 is 16 amino acids long. V lost 2 bases and J lost 2, with 14 bases in between. Germline values: CDR1 SNHLY, CDR2 FYNNEI. With autoimmune disease history or systemic immunosuppression, patients were excluded. As regards this clone: Its target is not known.

Using immunoSEQ multiplex PCR, the repertoire was profiled, and TCRdb retains in-frame clones only, with some absent. The sample comprises tens of thousands of clones, 70% to 80% of which are singletons, and around 9.9% rests with the top ten. This sample comprised CD4+ or CD8+ T cells sorted from blood, obtained in a trial of the OX40 agonist ivuxolimab. This sequence joins TRBV2 and TRBJ2-3; no clear D. This receptor was obtained from an adult with an advanced solid tumor such as melanoma, head and neck, liver or kidney cancer. In DNA, the CDR3 is TGTGCCAGCAGTGAATTGGATTTAGCTTTCACAGATACGCAGTATTTT. Translated: CASSELDLAFTDTQYF.